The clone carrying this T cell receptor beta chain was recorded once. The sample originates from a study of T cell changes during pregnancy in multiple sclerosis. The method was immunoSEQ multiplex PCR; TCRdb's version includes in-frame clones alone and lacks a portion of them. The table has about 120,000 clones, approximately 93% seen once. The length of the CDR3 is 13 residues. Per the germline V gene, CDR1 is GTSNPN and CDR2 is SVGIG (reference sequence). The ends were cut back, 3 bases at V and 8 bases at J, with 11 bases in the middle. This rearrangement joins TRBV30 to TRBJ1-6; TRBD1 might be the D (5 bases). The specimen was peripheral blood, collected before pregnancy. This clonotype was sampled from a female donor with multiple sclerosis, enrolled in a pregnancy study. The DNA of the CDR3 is TGTGCCTGGAGAGGGGAAGGCGATTCACCCCTCCACTTT. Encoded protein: CAWRGEGDSPLHF.